A selection of T cell receptor beta chains follows, all from one sample in a study of cytomegalovirus exposure and HLA in healthy donors. Only in-frame clones appear in the TCRdb table, and some are missing; sequencing was by immunoSEQ multiplex PCR. The sample shows some 130,000 clones, roughly 80% of them seen only once. The sequenced sample consisted of PBMCs. These receptors originate from a man aged 25-40 years in good health and CMV-seronegative. CDR3s include the opening cysteine and the closing phenylalanine or tryptophan. The D gene is left open where the match is weak. Rows may omit the clone size; those that give it use once, few, many or a size class.

TRBJ1-1 | NA | TRBD1 | TRBV30 | TGTGCCTGCCCCGGGGGCCAGGGGGGAGCTTTCTTT | CACPGGQGGAFF
TRBJ1-1 | NA | NA | TRBV19 | TGTGCCAGTAGTTTGGACTCAGAAGCTTTCTTT | CASSLDSEAFF
TRBJ2-3 | NA | NA | TRBV7-2 | TGTGCCAGCAGCTTTAACCAGCCGGGTGGCACAGATACGCAGTATTTT | CASSFNQPGGTDTQYF
TRBJ2-2 | NA | TRBD1 | TRBV4-1 | TGCGCCAGCAGCCAAGGGGACAGGTCCACCGGGGAGCTGTTTTTT | CASSQGDRSTGELFF
TRBJ2-2 | NA | NA | TRBV28 | TGTGCCAGCAGTTTGGGGGCTTCCATCAACGGGGAGCTGTTTTTT | CASSLGASINGELFF
TRBJ2-3 | NA | TRBD2 | TRBV6-1 | TGTGCCAGCAGTGAATTAGGCGGGAGTTTGTCAGATACGCAGTATTTT | CASSELGGSLSDTQYF
TRBJ2-7 | NA | NA | TRBV14 | TGTGCCAGCAGCCAAGTGGATGCCGCTAGTGAATACGAGCAGTACTTC | CASSQVDAASEYEQYF
TRBJ2-2 | NA | NA | TRBV10-1 | TGCGCCAGTCAGGGGAACGGGGAGCTGTTTTTT | CASQGNGELFF
TRBJ1-6 | NA | TRBD1 | TRBV30 | TGTGCCCACCGGACAGGCTCCGCTTCACCCCTCCACTTT | CAHRTGSASPLHF
TRBJ2-7 | once | NA | TRBV9 | TGTGCCAGCAGCAAAGCGGGCATATCCTACGAGCAGTACTTC | CASSKAGISYEQYF
TRBJ2-5 | NA | TRBD2 | TRBV5-8 | TGTGCCAGCAGCTTTAGCGGGGCGGAGACCCAGTACTTC | CASSFSGAETQYF